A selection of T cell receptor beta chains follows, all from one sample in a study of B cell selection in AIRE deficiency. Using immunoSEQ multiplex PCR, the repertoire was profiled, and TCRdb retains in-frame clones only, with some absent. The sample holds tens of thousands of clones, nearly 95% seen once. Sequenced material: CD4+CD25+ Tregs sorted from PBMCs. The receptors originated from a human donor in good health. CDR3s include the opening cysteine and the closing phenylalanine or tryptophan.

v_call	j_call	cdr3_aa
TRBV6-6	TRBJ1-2	CASSQTLTGGYTF
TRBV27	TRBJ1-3	CASKFTYSGNTIYF
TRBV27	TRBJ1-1	CASSLAGFNTEAFF
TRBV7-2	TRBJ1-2	CASSPQTYYGYTF
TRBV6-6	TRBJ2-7	CASSYPKYEQYF
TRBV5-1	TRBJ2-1	CASSLGDAYNEQFF
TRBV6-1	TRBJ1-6	CASSEQLNSPLHF
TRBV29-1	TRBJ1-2	CSVVPRGYSYGYTF
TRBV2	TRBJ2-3	CASSAETSDTQYF
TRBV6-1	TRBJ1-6	CASLQGSHLHF
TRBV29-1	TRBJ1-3	CSAGSGNTIYF
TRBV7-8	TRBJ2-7	CASSKERGTLSEQYF
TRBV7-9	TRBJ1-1	CASSLGQLWMNTEAFF
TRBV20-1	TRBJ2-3	CSAEIGGTQYF
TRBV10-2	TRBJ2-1	CASQVGGPGVSGSYNEQFF
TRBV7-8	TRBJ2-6	CASSLRGLGANVLTF
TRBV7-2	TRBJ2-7	CASSPRDRTYEQYF
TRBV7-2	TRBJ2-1	CASSSLRDREGNEQFF
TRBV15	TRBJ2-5	CATSTSGQTQYF
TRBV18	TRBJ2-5	CASSRGRATGEETQYF
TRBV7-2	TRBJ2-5	CASSPRTSGVRGETQYF
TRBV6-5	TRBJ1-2	CASRTDRLNGYTF
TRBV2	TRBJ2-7	CASSEEPGWLLYEQYF
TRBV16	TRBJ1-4	CASSQLSGFGEKLFF
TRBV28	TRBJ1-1	CASSFAGGGGYTEAFF
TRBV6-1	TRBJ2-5	CASSLTGAETQYF
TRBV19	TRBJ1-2	CASERRRGTLNYGYTF
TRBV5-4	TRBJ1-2	CASSQGGITNYGYTF
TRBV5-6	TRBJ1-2	CASSLGGFYGYTF
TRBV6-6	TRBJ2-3	CASSFGRGWGTDTQYF
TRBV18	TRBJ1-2	CASGPAGRRDYGYTF
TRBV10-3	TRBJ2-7	CAISESLQGGYEQYF
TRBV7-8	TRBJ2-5	CASSLVETQYF
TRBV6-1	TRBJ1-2	CASRETGGAPGYTF
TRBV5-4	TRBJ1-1	CASSLLGQNTEAFF
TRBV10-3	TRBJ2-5	CAIADRGETQYF
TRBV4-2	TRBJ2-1	CASSRHRTVYNEQFF
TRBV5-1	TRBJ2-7	CASSLGQLAAAYEQYF
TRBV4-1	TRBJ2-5	CASSQVPGGAGQETQYF
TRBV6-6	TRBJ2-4	CASSYPGAKNIQYF
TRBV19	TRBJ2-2	CASNAGARWTGELFF
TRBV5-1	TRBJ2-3	CASSSGSSGGTDTQYF
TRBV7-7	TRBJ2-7	CASSLVVQAPSYEQYF
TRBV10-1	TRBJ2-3	CASSDFTDTQYF
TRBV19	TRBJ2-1	CASRSPLGGSRAEQFF
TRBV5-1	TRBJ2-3	CASSLNTDTQYF
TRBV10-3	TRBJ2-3	CAISEGDTQYF
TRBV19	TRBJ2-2	CASSIGRNTGELFF
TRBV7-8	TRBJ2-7	CASRSPPSEQYF
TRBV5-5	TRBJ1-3	CASSLTGNVVNTIYF
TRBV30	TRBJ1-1	CAWSVALWGTEAFF
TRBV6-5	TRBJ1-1	CASTLGGEGQTEAFF
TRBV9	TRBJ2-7	CASSVTSGGPYEQYF
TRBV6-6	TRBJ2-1	CASSRSRDEQFF
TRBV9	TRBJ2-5	CASSVSGDRAETQYF
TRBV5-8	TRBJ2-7	CASSLDRPYEQYF
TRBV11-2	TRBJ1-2	CASSLRTGPLDNYGYTF
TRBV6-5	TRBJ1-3	CASVGPLSGNTIYF
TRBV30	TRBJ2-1	CALKRTGPRNEQFF
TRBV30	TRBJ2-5	CAWSDGAQGTQYF